The sequence of this T cell receptor (beta chain) was determined in a study of T cells after yellow fever vaccination. General observations from the study: It was the secondary response that reached its peak faster, day 5 versus 15, but it was weaker. Once the booster was given, most primary-vaccination clones reappeared, at just over 95% for CD4 and over 85% for CD8.

Comments on this clonotype: Antigen specificity is unknown.

This CDR3 contains 14 residues. The V gene's germline CDR1 is SGHTA and CDR2 FQGNSA. J gave up 6 bases and V 4 bases, and 4 bases lay outside the gene matches. As TCR cDNA was made by 5'RACE template switching, a universal primer site and UMIs were added. TCRdb independently ran MiXCR on the 5' RACE reads; one entry per CDR3 protein. The data contain approximately 330,000 distinct CDR3 sequences, about 4% of them singletons. This receptor was identified in a man between 18 and 35 years old who received the YFV17D yellow fever vaccine. This chain uses TRBV7-2 with TRBJ2-3, with 10 bases matching TRBD2. Specimen: PBMCs, collected 5 days after the yellow fever booster vaccination. The CDR3 region is CASSWSGGEDTQYF. The CDR3 DNA reads TGTGCCAGCAGCTGGAGCGGGGGGGAGGATACGCAGTATTTT.